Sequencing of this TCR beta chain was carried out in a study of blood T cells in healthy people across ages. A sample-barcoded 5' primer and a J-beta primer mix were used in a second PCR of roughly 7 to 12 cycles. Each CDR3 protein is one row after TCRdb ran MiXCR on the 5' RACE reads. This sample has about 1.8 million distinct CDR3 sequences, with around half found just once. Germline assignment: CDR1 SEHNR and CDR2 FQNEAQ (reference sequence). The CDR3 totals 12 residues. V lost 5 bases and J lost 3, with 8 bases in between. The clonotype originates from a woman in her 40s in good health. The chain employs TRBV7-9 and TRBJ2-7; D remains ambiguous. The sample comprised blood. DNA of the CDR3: TGTGCCAGCAGCGTGTCCCTCTACGAGCAGTACTTC. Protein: CASSVSLYEQYF.